The 5 T cell receptor beta chains in this list originate from one sample, sequenced in a study of shared clonotypes between healthy human individuals. The protocol was immunoSEQ multiplex PCR, while the TCRdb copy is restricted to in-frame clones and leaves out a portion. The sample lists 1,400,000 or so clones, around 98.5% occurring once. The sequenced sample consisted of naive CD4+ T cells sorted from blood. Regarding subset: CD45RA+ positively selected. These receptor sequences come from a man aged 25-45 years in good health.

This clone has only one observation. This chain links TRBV11-2 with TRBJ1-4, with no clear D. The V end lost 1 base, the J end lost 3 bases, and 15 bases lay between the germline ends. Germline CDR1 and CDR2: SGHAT and FQNNGV. This CDR3 is 17 amino acids long. The CDR3 nucleotides read TGTGCCAGCAGCTTAGTCCCCTCGGGGTGGTCTAATGAAAAACTGTTTTTT. This gives the protein CASSLVPSGWSNEKLFF.

In the case of this clone: A junction end diverges from the germline sequence, so it may reflect a read error. The rearrangement joins TRBV5-1 to TRBJ2-2; 12 bases match TRBD2. The length of the CDR3 is 17 residues. The germline CDR1 and CDR2 sequences are SGHRS and YFSETQ. The CDR3 bases are TGCGCCAGCAGATTGGAAGGGGGACTAGCGGGCACCGGGGAGCTGTTTTTT. Encoded protein: CASRLEGGLAGTGELFF. The full variable domain, in which reference TRBV5-1 and TRBJ2-2 provide the parts outside the CDR3, is KAGVTQTPRYLIKTRGQQVTLSCSPISGHRSVSWYQQTPGQGLQFLFEYFSETQRNKGNFPGRFSGRQFSNSRSEMNVSTLELGDSALYLCASRLEGGLAGTGELFFGEGSRLTVL.

This chain links TRBV12-5 with TRBJ2-3, with 9 bases that match TRBD2. The CDR3 covers 15 residues. Per germline, CDR1 LGHNT and CDR2 FRNRAP. With V trimmed by 1 base and J by 4 bases, 3 bases remained unmatched. The chain's CDR3 is CASGLEGLAADTQYF. The CDR3 coding sequence is TGTGCTAGTGGTTTGGAGGGACTAGCAGCAGATACGCAGTATTTT.

The chain carries TRBV27 and TRBJ2-3, with TRBD1 identical over 10 bases. Germline V gene data show CDR1 as MNHEY and CDR2 as SMNVEV (reference sequence). The CDR3 runs to 15 residues. The V and J ends lost 6 bases and 4 bases, in that order; junction bases with no gene match: 7. CDR3 sequence (DNA): TGTGCCAGCAGCTCCGACAGGGGGCCCCCAGATACGCAGTATTTT. Translating gives CASSSDRGPPDTQYF.

This clone was counted a single time. The rearrangement uses TRBV5-1 and TRBJ1-4; 10 bases map to TRBD1. The CDR3 spans 18 residues. Germline-derived CDR1 and CDR2 are SGHRS and YFSETQ. V dropped 0 bases and J dropped 3; count of bases not matched to a gene: 8. Written as DNA, the CDR3 is TGCGCCAGCAGCTTGGCTCCGGGACAGGGGATGGCTAATGAAAAACTGTTTTTT. Translation: CASSLAPGQGMANEKLFF.